The sequence of this T cell receptor (beta chain) was determined in a study of blood T cells in healthy people across ages. Using a J-beta primer mix together with a sample-barcoded 5' primer, a second PCR was run for about 6 to 11 cycles. TCRdb processed the 5' RACE reads anew with MiXCR; each CDR3 protein has one entry. The table has 700,000 to 1,000,000 distinct CDR3 sequences, 40% to 50% seen once. About this clonotype itself: The antigen remains undetermined.

Study-wide findings and caveats: There were more naive CD4+ cells and higher diversity in long-lived donors than in aged donors.

The specimen sequenced was blood. This clonotype was obtained from a man in his 60s in good health.

The CDR3 DNA follows: TGTGCCACCAGTGATCTGACAGCCGCCCAAGAGACCCAGTACTTC. The encoded protein is CATSDLTAAQETQYF. The chain links TRBV24-1 to TRBJ2-5, with D possibly matching TRBD1 (5 bases). From germline, CDR1 is KGHDR and CDR2 SFDVKD. V was trimmed by 3 bases and J by 1 base, leaving 11 bases between them. The CDR3 extends over 15 amino acids.